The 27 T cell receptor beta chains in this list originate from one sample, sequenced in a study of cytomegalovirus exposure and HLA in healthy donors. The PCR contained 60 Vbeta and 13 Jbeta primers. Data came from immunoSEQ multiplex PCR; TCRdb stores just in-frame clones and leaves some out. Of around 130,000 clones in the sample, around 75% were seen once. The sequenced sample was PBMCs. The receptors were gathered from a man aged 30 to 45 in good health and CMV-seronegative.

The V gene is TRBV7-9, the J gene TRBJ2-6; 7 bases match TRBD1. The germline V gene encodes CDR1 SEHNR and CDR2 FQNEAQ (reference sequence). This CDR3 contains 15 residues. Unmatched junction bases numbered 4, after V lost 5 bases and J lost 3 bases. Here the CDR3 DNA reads TGTGCCAGCAGCCCGACAGGGTTTGGGGCCAACGTCCTGACTTTC. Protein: CASSPTGFGANVLTF.

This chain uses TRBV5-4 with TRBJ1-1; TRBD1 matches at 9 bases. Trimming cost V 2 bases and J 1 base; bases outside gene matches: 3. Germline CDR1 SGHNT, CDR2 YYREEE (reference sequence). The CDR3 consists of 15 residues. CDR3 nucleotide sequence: TGTGCCAGCAGCTTACAGGGGGCGAGGAACACTGAAGCTTTCTTT. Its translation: CASSLQGARNTEAFF.

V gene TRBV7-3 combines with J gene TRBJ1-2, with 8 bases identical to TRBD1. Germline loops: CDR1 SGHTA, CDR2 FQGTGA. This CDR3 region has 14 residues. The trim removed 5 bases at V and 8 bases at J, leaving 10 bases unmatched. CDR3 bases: TGTGCCAGCAGCCGAACGGGACAGGCGGACGGCTACACCTTC. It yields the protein CASSRTGQADGYTF.

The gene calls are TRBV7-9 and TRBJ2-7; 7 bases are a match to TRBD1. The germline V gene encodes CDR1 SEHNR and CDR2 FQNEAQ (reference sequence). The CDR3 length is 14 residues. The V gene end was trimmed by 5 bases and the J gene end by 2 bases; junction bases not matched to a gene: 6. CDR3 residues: CASSPGQRAYEQYF. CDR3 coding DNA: TGTGCCAGCAGCCCGGGACAGAGGGCCTACGAGCAGTACTTC.

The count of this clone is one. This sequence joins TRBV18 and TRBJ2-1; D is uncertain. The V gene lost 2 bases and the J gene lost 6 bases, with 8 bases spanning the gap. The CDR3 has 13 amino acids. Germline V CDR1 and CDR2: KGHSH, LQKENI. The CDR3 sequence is CASSPTWANEQFF. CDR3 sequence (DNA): TGTGCCAGCTCACCAACGTGGGCCAATGAGCAGTTCTTC.

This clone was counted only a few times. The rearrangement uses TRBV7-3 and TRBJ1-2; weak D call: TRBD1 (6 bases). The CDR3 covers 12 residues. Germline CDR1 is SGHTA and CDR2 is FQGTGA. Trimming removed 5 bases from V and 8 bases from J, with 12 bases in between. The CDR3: CASSEQGGGYTF. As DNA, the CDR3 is TGTGCCAGCAGCGAACAGGGTGGGGGCTACACCTTC.

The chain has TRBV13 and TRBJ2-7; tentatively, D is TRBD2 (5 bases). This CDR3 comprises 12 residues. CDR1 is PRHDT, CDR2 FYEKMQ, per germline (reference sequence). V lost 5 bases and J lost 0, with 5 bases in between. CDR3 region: CASSGSSYEQYF. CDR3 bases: TGTGCCAGCAGCGGGAGCTCCTACGAGCAGTACTTC. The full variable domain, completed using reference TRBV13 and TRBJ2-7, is AAGVIQSPRHLIKEKRETATLKCYPIPRHDTVYWYQQGPGQDPQFLISFYEKMQSDKGSIPDRFSAQQFSDYHSELNMSSLELGDSALYFCASSGSSYEQYFGPGTRLTVT.

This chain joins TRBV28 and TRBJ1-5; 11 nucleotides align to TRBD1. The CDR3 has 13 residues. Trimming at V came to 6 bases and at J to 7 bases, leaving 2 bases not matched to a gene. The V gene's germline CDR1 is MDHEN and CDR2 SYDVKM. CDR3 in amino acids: CASRGQGGQPQHF. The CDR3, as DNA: TGTGCCAGCAGGGGACAGGGGGGACAGCCCCAGCATTTT.

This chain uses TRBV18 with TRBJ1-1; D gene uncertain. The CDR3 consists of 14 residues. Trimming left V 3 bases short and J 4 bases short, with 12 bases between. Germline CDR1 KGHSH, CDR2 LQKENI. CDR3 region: CASSPGTALTEAFF. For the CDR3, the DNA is TGTGCCAGCTCACCCGGCACAGCACTCACTGAAGCTTTCTTT.

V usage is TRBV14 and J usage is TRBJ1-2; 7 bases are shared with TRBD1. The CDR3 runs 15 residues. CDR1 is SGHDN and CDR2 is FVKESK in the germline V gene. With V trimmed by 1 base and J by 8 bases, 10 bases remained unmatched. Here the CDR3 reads CASSQVEGAGEGYTF. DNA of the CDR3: TGTGCCAGCAGCCAAGTGGAGGGGGCAGGTGAAGGCTACACCTTC.

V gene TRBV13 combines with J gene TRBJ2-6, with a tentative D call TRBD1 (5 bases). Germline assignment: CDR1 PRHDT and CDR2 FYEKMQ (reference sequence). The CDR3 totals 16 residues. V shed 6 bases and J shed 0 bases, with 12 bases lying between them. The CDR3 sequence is CASRDSVNSGANVLTF. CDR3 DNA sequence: TGTGCCAGCAGAGACAGCGTTAACTCTGGGGCCAACGTCCTGACTTTC.

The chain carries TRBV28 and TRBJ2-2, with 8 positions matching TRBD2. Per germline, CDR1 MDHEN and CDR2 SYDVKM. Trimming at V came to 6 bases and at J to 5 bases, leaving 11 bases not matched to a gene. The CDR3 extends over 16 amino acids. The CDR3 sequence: CASRVPAGVGTGELFF. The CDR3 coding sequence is TGTGCCAGCAGGGTGCCAGCGGGAGTGGGGACCGGGGAGCTGTTTTTT.

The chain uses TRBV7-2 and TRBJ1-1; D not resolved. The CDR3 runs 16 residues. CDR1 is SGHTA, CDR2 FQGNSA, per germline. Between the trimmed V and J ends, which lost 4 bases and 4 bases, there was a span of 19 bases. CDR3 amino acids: CASSSPLGGGFTEAFF. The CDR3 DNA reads TGTGCCAGCAGCTCCCCGTTGGGTGGAGGGTTCACTGAAGCTTTCTTT.

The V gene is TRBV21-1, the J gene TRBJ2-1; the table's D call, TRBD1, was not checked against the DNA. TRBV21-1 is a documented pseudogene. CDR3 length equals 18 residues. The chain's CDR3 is CASSKCDRGRNLYNEQFF. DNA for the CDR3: TGTGCCAGCAGCAAATGCGACAGGGGGCGAAATCTGTACAATGAGCAGTTCTTC.

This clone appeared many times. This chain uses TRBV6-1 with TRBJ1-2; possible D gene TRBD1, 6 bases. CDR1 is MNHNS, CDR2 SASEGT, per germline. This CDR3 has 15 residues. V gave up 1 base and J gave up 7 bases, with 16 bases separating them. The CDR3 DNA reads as TGTGCCAGCAGTGAAGAACCCTCAGGGGTGCTTGGCTACACCTTC. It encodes CASSEEPSGVLGYTF.

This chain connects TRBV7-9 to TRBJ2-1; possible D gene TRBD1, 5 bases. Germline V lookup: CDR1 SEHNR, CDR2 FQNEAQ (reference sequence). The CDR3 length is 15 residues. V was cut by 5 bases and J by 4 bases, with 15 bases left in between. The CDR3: CASSPRQGAYNEQFF. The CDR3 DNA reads TGTGCCAGCAGCCCCCGGCAGGGTGCTTACAATGAGCAGTTCTTC.

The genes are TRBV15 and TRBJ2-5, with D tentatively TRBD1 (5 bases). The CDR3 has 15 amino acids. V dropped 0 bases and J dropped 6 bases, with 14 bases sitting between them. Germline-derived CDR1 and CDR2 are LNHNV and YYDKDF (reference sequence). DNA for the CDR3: TGTGCCACCAGCAGAGATTCAAAGGGGCGACAGACCCAGTACTTC. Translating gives CATSRDSKGRQTQYF.

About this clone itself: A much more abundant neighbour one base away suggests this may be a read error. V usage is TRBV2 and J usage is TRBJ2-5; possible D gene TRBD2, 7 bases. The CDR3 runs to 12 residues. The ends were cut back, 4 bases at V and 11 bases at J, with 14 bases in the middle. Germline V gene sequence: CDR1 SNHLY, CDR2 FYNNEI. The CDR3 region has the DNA TGTGCCAGCAGTGTGAGGGGGGGGCAGCAGTACTTC. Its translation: CASSVRGGQQYF.

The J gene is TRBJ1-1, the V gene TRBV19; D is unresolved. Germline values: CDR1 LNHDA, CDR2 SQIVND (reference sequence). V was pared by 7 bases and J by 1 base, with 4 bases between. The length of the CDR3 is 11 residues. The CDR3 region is CASNGNTEAFF. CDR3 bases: TGTGCCAGTAACGGGAACACTGAAGCTTTCTTT.

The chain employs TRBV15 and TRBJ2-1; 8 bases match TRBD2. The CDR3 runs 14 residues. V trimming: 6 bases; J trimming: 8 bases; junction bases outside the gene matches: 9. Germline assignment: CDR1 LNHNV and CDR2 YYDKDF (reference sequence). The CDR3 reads CATRIGGRPHEQFF. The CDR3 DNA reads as TGTGCCACCAGGATTGGCGGGAGGCCACATGAGCAGTTCTTC. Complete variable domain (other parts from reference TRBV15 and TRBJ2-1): DAMVIQNPRYQVTQFGKPVTLSCSQTLNHNVMYWYQQKSSQAPKLLFHYYDKDFNNEADTPDNFQSRRPNTSFCFLDIRSPGLGDTAMYLCATRIGGRPHEQFFGPGTRLTVL.

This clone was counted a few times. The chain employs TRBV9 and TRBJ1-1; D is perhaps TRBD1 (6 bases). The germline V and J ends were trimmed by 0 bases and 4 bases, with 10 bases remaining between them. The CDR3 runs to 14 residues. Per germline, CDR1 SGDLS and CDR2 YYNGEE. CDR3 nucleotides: TGTGCCAGCAGCGTAGAGGGGGATGGCACTGAAGCTTTCTTT. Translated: CASSVEGDGTEAFF.

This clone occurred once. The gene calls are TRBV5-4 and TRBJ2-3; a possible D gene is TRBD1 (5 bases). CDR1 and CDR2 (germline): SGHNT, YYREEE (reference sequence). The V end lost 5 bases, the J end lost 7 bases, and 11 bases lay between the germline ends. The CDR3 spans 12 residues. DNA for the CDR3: TGTGCCAGCAGTCCCAGGGAAAATACGCAGTATTTT. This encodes CASSPRENTQYF.

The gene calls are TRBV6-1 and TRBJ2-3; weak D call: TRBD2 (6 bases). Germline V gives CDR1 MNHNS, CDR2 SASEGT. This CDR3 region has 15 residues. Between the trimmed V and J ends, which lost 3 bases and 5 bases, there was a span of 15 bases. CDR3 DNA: TGTGCCAGCAGTGATGGTCGGGAGTTCGTAGATACGCAGTATTTT. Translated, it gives CASSDGREFVDTQYF.

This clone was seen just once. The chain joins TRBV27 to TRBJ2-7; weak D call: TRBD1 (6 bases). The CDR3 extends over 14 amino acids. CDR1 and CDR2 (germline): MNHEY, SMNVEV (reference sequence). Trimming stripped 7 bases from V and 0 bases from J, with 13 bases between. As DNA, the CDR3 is TGTGCCAGCAAATTAGACAGGTTCTCCTACGAGCAGTACTTC. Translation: CASKLDRFSYEQYF.

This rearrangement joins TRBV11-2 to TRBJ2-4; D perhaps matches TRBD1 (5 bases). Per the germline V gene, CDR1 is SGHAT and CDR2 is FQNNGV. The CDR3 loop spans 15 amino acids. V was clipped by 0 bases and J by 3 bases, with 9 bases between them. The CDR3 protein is CASSLDRVGKNIQYF. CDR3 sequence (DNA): TGTGCCAGCAGCTTAGACAGGGTGGGCAAAAACATTCAGTACTTC. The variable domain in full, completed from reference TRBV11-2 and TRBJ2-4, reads EAGVAQSPRYKIIEKRQSVAFWCNPISGHATLYWYQQILGQGPKLLIQFQNNGVVDDSQLPKDRFSAERLKGVDSTLKIQPAKLEDSAVYLCASSLDRVGKNIQYFGAGTRLSVL.

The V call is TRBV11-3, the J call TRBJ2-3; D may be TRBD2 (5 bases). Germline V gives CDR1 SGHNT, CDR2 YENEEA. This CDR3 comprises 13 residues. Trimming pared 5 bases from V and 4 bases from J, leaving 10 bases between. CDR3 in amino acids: CASSGRGADTQYF. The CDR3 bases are TGTGCCAGCAGCGGACGGGGTGCAGATACGCAGTATTTT.

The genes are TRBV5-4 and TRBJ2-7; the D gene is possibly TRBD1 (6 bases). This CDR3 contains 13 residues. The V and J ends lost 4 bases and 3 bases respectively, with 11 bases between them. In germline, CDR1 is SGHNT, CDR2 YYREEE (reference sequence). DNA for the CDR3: TGTGCCAGCAGCCCCGGACAGAGCTACGAGCAGTACTTC. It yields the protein CASSPGQSYEQYF.